Below, 19 T cell receptor beta chains from the same sample are listed, as sequenced in a study of blood T cells in healthy people across ages (dated by TCRdb to about 2015). The receptor library was made with 5' RACE. Data came from an Illumina HiSeq 2500. The second PCR ran for roughly 7 to 11 cycles and used a J-beta primer mix along with a sample-barcoded 5' primer. TCRdb reanalyzed the raw reads on its own, using fastp at Q25 for trimming and MiXCR for clone calling, and kept in-frame beta chains. Rows are unified per CDR3 protein, each entry keeping the most common DNA and genes. The sample table shows around 790,000 distinct CDR3 sequences, and 40% to 50% are seen once. About 19% of the sample rests with the top ten. What was sequenced was blood. The receptors here all came from a man aged 60-69 years in good health.

This clonotype was observed a few times. The chain is built from TRBV19 and TRBJ2-5; the D is unclear. Germline V gene data show CDR1 as LNHDA and CDR2 as SQIVND (reference sequence). Trimming stripped 5 bases from V and 2 bases from J, with 12 bases between. The CDR3 totals 14 residues. Written as DNA, the CDR3 is TGTGCCAGTAGTTTGAGGTCGGCACAAGAGACCCAGTACTTC. Amino acid sequence: CASSLRSAQETQYF.

This sequence joins TRBV20-1 and TRBJ1-1; possible D gene TRBD1, 6 bases. V lost 0 bases, J lost 1 base, and 12 bases lay in between. CDR3 length equals 15 residues. Germline loops: CDR1 DFQATT, CDR2 SNEGSKA (reference sequence). The CDR3 DNA reads as TGCAGTGCTAGAGATCCACAGGGAGGGAACACTGAAGCTTTCTTT. It translates to CSARDPQGGNTEAFF.

This clonotype has just a few counts. The chain has TRBV20-1 and TRBJ1-4; possible D gene TRBD1, 6 bases. The length of the CDR3 is 14 residues. V was trimmed by 0 bases and J by 8 bases, leaving 13 bases between them. CDR1 is DFQATT, CDR2 SNEGSKA, per germline (reference sequence). CDR3: CSARDPQGREKLFF. The CDR3 DNA reads TGCAGTGCTAGAGATCCCCAGGGGAGGGAAAAACTGTTTTTT.

This clonotype was recorded many times. The gene calls are TRBV2 and TRBJ2-7; D unclear. The V and J ends lost 2 bases and 4 bases respectively, with 15 bases between them. This CDR3 has 15 amino acids. CDR1 is SNHLY, CDR2 FYNNEI, per germline. In DNA, the CDR3 is TGTGCCAGCAGTGAAAGAGACGGCGCGAGTTACGAGCAGTACTTC. As protein: CASSERDGASYEQYF.

This clonotype has more than one count but fewer than ten. This sequence joins TRBV6-2 or TRBV6-3 and TRBJ2-5; a possible D gene is TRBD2 (6 bases). The V gene's germline CDR1 is MNHEY and CDR2 SVGEGT. The CDR3 length is 12 residues. Trimming cost V 8 bases and J 11 bases, with 18 bases left between them. The CDR3 nucleotides read TGTGCCAGCCGGGCCCAACGTCGGGAGCAGTACTTC. This translates into CASRAQRREQYF.

The chain is built from TRBV20-1 and TRBJ2-7; D remains ambiguous. The germline V gene encodes CDR1 DFQATT and CDR2 SNEGSKA (reference sequence). The CDR3 length is 14 residues. The DNA of the CDR3 is TGCAGCGCAAGAGACCATAAACCCTCCTACGAGCAGTACTTC. Amino acids: CSARDHKPSYEQYF.

The sample holds one count of this clonotype. V is TRBV5-1 and J is TRBJ2-7; 8 nucleotides line up with TRBD2. The DNA end lines up better with TRBJ2-1; the J call may be wrong. The CDR3 contains 16 residues. Germline V gene sequence: CDR1 SGHRS, CDR2 YFSETQ. The CDR3 nucleotides are TGCGCCAGCAGCCCTACACCGGGACTAGTGTTCGATGAGCAGTTCTTC. It translates to CASSPTPGLVFDEQFF.

This clonotype has at least ten counts. Possible read error: a much larger clone is one base away. The V gene is TRBV5-1, the J gene TRBJ2-7, with a tentative D call TRBD2 (5 bases). There are 17 residues in the CDR3. Germline loops: CDR1 SGHRS, CDR2 YFSETQ. Trimming removed 2 bases from V and 7 bases from J, with 25 bases in between. The CDR3 DNA reads TGCGCCAGCAGCTTTGGCATTTGGTCCGTTCGCGAGGGTGAGCAGTACTTC. Translated, it gives CASSFGIWSVREGEQYF. The full variable domain, in which reference TRBV5-1 and TRBJ2-7 provide the parts outside the CDR3, is KAGVTQTPRYLIKTRGQQVTLSCSPISGHRSVSWYQQTPGQGLQFLFEYFSETQRNKGNFPGRFSGRQFSNSRSEMNVSTLELGDSALYLCASSFGIWSVREGEQYFGPGTRLTVT.

In its sample, this clonotype was seen a few times. The rearrangement links TRBV20-1 to TRBJ2-1; 9 bases agree with TRBD1. The CDR3 is made up of 13 amino acids. The V gene end was trimmed by 7 bases and the J gene end by 6 bases; junction bases not matched to a gene: 7. Germline V lookup: CDR1 DFQATT, CDR2 SNEGSKA (reference sequence). This chain's CDR3 is CSVLGQGLNEQFF. CDR3 bases: TGCAGTGTTCTGGGACAGGGCCTCAATGAGCAGTTCTTC.

The chain joins TRBV3-1 to TRBJ2-5; D is uncertain. Germline values: CDR1 LGHDT, CDR2 YNNKEL (reference sequence). The CDR3 runs 14 residues. V dropped 2 bases and J dropped 1 base, with 8 bases sitting between them. In DNA, the CDR3 is TGTGCCAGCAGCCAAAAAGGATTCCAAGAGACCCAGTACTTC. Translated: CASSQKGFQETQYF.

This clonotype was recorded a few times. The chain links TRBV5-1 to TRBJ2-1, with 8 bases lining up with TRBD1. Unmatched junction bases numbered 7, after V lost 4 bases and J lost 4 bases. The CDR3 totals 15 residues. Per the germline V gene, CDR1 is SGHRS and CDR2 is YFSETQ. This chain's CDR3 is CASSGQGGGYNEQFF. CDR3 nucleotide sequence: TGCGCCAGCAGCGGACAGGGCGGAGGTTACAATGAGCAGTTCTTC.

The chain links TRBV4-2 to TRBJ1-6, with 9 nucleotides matching TRBD1. J was trimmed by 9 bases and V by 4 bases; bases with no gene match: 7. The CDR3 covers 15 residues. From germline, CDR1 is LGHNA and CDR2 YNFKEQ. The CDR3: CASSPTGGSGSPLHF. CDR3 DNA: TGTGCCAGCAGCCCAACAGGGGGCAGCGGTTCACCCCTCCACTTT.

The chain links TRBV7-2 to TRBJ1-1; no clear D gene. This CDR3 region has 13 residues. The V gene's germline CDR1 is SGHTA and CDR2 FQGNSA. The V and J ends lost 5 bases and 1 base respectively, with 8 bases between them. CDR3 coding DNA: TGTGCCAGCAGCGTTACGTGGAACACTGAAGCTTTCTTT. Protein: CASSVTWNTEAFF.

The chain combines TRBV12-3 or TRBV12-4 with TRBJ1-1; 7 bases line up with TRBD1. The CDR3 loop spans 15 amino acids. V lost 6 bases, J lost 1 base, and 8 bases stayed unmatched. The DNA of the CDR3 is TGTGCCAGCAGGTCAACCGGGACAGAGAACACTGAAGCTTTCTTT. Encoded protein: CASRSTGTENTEAFF.

The chain employs TRBV7-2 and TRBJ2-7; 10 nucleotides align to TRBD2. The CDR3 runs 15 residues. V lost 6 bases and J lost 4; bases outside the gene matches: 9. CDR1 and CDR2 (germline): SGHTA, FQGNSA. This chain's CDR3 is CASRNTSGNIYEQYF. As DNA, the CDR3 is TGTGCCAGCAGAAACACTAGCGGGAATATATACGAGCAGTACTTC.

This rearrangement joins TRBV4-3 to TRBJ2-3, with unresolved D. Deletions cut 1 base from V and 0 bases from J, with 11 bases between. Per the germline V gene, CDR1 is LGHNA and CDR2 is YSLEER. The CDR3 consists of 16 residues. This CDR3 is CASSQAGPSSTDTQYF. For the CDR3, the DNA is TGCGCCAGCAGCCAAGCAGGTCCTTCTAGCACAGATACGCAGTATTTT.

The chain combines TRBV20-1 with TRBJ2-1; a weak D match, TRBD2 (5 bases). V lost 4 bases to trimming and J lost 0 bases, with 16 bases between them. Germline CDR1 and CDR2: DFQATT and SNEGSKA (reference sequence). There are 16 residues in the CDR3. The CDR3 reads CSATSTLESSYNEQFF. The CDR3, as DNA: TGCAGTGCTACTAGCACTTTGGAGAGCTCCTACAATGAGCAGTTCTTC.

V usage is TRBV20-1 and J usage is TRBJ2-7, with 9 bases matching TRBD1. The length of the CDR3 is 13 residues. Looked up from germline, CDR1 is DFQATT and CDR2 is SNEGSKA (reference sequence). CDR3 sequence: CRHRDRESYEQYF. CDR3 DNA sequence: TGCAGGCACCGGGACAGGGAGTCCTACGAGCAGTACTTC.

V usage is TRBV7-2 and J usage is TRBJ2-7; D might be TRBD1 (5 bases). V was trimmed by 2 bases and J by 2 bases, leaving 10 bases between them. CDR3 length: 14 amino acids. Germline V lookup: CDR1 SGHTA, CDR2 FQGNSA. The CDR3 reads CASSLMQGTYEQYF. CDR3 in DNA: TGTGCCAGCAGCTTAATGCAGGGAACCTACGAGCAGTACTTC.